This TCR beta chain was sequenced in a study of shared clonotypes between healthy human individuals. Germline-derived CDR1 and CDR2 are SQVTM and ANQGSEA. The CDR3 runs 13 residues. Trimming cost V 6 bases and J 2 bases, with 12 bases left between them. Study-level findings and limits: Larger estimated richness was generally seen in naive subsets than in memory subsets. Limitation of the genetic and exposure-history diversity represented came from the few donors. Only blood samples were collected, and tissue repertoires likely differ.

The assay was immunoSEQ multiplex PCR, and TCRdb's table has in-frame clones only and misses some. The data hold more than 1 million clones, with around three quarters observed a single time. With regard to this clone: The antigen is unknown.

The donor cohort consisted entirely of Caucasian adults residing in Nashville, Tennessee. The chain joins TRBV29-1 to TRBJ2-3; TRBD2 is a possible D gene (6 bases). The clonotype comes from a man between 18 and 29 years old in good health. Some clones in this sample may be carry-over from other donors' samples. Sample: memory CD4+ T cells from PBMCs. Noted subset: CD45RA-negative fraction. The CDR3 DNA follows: TGCAGCGTGCGCGGGACTCACACAGATACGCAGTATTTT. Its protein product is CSVRGTHTDTQYF.